Detailed here is one T cell receptor beta chain. The antigen is not known. The PCR made use of 60 Vbeta and 13 Jbeta primers. Data came from immunoSEQ multiplex PCR; TCRdb stores just in-frame clones and leaves some out. The table records 95,000 to 110,000 clones, around three quarters of them present only once. The CDR3 totals 11 residues. V was trimmed by 4 bases and J by 8 bases, leaving 7 bases between them. The germline gives CDR1 SGHRS, CDR2 YFSETQ. This sample was included in a study of cytomegalovirus exposure and HLA in healthy donors. Findings of the study overall: Reports indicate that TCR beta sequences accurately predicted the HLA-A and HLA-B alleles of most subjects. Across donors, presence/absence analyses took sequencing depth to be roughly uniform.

The TCR originated in a male donor in good health and CMV-seronegative. The chain has TRBV5-1 and TRBJ2-1; D is unclear. Material: PBMCs. CDR3 bases: TGCGCCAGCAGCCTGCTAGATGAGCAGTTCTTC. The encoded protein is CASSLLDEQFF.